This T cell receptor beta chain was documented in a study of T cells after posttransplantation cyclophosphamide. General study results and limits: TRB overlap between skin or GI tissue T cells and blood was limited. Later blood repertoires were often dominated by clones from the donor CD8+ memory compartment.

To note about this clone: No antigen is known for it. Within the sample, other DNA sequences also encode this same CDR3.

This CDR3 comprises 15 residues. Germline assignment: CDR1 LNHNV and CDR2 YYDKDF (reference sequence). Trimming at V came to 3 bases and at J to 3 bases, leaving 1 base not matched to a gene. Treatment was busulfan-fludarabine conditioning, a marrow graft, and cyclophosphamide on days +3 and +4. The table came from immunoSEQ multiplex PCR; TCRdb's copy has only in-frame clones and leaves some out. The data show tens of thousands of clones, about 90% seen once. The chain combines TRBV15 with TRBJ1-3, with 11 bases fitting TRBD1. Sequenced material: PBMCs, taken roughly 59 days after allogeneic stem cell transplant with posttransplant cyclophosphamide. The receptor's source is a male patient between 60 and 69 years old who received an allogeneic stem cell transplant from a related donor and was CMV-positive. Some T cells may have originated in the graft donor. DNA of the CDR3: TGTGCCACCAGCAGGGACAGGGGGCTTGGAAACACCATATATTTT. Protein product: CATSRDRGLGNTIYF.